This T cell receptor (beta chain) comes out of a study of blood T cell repertoires in COVID-19. TCRdb's table, derived via immunoSEQ multiplex PCR, lists solely in-frame clones and lacks some. The sample records some 80,000 clones, roughly 80% being singletons. Per germline, CDR1 SGHNT and CDR2 YYREEE (reference sequence). The CDR3 consists of 12 residues. V lost 0 bases, J lost 4 bases, and 4 bases lay in between. This rearrangement joins TRBV5-4 to TRBJ1-2, with unresolved D. The sequenced sample consisted of peripheral blood. This clonotype originated in a human donor in a cohort sampled during active COVID-19. In DNA, the CDR3 is TGTGCCAGCAGCTTGGACGGCTATGGCTACACCTTC. Its protein is CASSLDGYGYTF.